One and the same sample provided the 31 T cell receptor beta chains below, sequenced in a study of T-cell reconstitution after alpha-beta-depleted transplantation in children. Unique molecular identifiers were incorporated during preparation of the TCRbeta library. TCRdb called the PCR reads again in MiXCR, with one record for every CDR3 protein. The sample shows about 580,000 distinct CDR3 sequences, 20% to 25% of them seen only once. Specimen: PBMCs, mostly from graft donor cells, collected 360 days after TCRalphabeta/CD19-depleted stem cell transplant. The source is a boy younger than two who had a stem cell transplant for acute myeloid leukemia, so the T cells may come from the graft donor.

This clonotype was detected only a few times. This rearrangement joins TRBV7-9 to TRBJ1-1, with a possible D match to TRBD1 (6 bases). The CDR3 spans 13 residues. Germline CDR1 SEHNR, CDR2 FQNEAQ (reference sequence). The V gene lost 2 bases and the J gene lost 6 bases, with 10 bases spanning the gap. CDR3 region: CASSLITGPEAFF. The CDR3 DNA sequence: TGTGCCAGCAGCTTAATAACAGGGCCTGAAGCTTTCTTT.

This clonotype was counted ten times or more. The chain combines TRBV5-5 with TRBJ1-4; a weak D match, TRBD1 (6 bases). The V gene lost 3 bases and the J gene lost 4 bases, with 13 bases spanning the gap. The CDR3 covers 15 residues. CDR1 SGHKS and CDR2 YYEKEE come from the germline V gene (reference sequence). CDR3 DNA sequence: TGTGCCAGCAGCTCCTCCGGGGGCGGTAATGAAAAACTGTTTTTT. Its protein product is CASSSSGGGNEKLFF.

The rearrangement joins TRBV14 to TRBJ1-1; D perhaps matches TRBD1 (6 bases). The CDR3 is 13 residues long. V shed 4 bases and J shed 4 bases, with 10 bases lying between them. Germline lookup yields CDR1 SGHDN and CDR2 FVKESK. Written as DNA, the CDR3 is TGTGCCAGCAGCCGGGGGCAGACCACTGAAGCTTTCTTT. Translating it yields CASSRGQTTEAFF.

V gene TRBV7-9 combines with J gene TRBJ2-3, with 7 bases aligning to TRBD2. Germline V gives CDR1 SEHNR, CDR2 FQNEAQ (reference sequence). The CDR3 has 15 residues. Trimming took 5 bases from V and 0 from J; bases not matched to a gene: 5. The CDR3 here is CASSPAGASTDTQYF. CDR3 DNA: TGTGCCAGCAGCCCTGCGGGAGCTAGCACAGATACGCAGTATTTT.

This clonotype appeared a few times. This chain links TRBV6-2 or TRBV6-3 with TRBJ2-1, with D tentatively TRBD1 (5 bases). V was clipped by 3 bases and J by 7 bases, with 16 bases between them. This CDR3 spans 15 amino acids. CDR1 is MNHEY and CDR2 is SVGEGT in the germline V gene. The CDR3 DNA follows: TGTGCCAGCAGTTATTATGGGGCTGGGGTGAATGAGCAGTTCTTC. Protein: CASSYYGAGVNEQFF.

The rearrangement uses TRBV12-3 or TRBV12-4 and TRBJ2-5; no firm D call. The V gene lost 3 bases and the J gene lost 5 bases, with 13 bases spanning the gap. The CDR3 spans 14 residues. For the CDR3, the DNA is TGTGCCAGCAGTTTCAACAGTCCAACGGAGACCCAGTACTTC. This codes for CASSFNSPTETQYF.

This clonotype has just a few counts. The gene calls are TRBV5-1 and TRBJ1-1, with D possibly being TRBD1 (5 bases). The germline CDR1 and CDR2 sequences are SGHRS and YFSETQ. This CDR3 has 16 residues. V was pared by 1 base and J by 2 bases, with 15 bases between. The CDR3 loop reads CASSLWIRDDNTEAFF. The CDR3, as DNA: TGCGCCAGCAGCTTGTGGATCCGGGACGATAACACTGAAGCTTTCTTT.

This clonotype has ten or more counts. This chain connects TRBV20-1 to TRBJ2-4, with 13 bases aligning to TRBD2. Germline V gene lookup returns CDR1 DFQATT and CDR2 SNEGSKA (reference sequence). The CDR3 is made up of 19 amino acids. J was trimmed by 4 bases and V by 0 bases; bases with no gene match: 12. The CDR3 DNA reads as TGCAGTGCTAGAGATCACCGACTAGCGGGGGGCACAATTAAAAACATTCAGTACTTC. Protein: CSARDHRLAGGTIKNIQYF.

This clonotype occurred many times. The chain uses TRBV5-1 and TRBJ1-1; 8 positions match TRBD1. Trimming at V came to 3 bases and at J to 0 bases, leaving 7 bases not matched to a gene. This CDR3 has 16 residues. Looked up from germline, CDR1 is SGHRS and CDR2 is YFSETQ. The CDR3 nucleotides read TGCGCCAGCAGCTCCGGGACAGGTTACCTGAACACTGAAGCTTTCTTT. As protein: CASSSGTGYLNTEAFF.

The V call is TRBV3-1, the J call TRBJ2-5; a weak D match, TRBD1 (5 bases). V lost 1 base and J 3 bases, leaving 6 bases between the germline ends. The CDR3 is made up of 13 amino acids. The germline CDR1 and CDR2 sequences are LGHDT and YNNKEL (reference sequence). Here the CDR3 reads CASSQVGEETQYF. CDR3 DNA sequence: TGTGCCAGCAGCCAAGTAGGGGAAGAGACCCAGTACTTC.

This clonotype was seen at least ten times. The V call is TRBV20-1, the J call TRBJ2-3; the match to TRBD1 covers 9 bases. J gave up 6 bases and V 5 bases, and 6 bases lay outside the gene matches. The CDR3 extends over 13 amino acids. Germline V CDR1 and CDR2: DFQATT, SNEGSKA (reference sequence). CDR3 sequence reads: CSAPTGGGDTQYF. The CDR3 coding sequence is TGCAGTGCTCCCACAGGGGGCGGCGATACGCAGTATTTT.

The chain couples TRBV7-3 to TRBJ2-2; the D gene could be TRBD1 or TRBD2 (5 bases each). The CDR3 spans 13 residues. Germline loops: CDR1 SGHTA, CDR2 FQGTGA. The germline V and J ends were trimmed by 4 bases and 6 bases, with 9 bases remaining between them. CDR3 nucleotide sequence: TGTGCCAGCAGCTACGGGACCTCCGGGGAGCTGTTTTTT. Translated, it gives CASSYGTSGELFF.

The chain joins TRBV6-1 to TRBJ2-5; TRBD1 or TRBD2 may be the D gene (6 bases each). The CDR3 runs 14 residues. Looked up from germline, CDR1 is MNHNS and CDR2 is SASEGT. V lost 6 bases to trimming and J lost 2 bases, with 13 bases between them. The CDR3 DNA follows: TGTGCCAGCAGCCCTCGGGGGCCACAAGAGACCCAGTACTTC. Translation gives CASSPRGPQETQYF.

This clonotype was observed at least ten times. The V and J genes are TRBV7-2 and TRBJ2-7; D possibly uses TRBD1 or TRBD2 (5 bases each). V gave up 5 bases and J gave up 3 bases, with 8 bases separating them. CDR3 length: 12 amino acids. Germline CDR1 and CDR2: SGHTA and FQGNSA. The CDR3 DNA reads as TGTGCCAGCAGCAGGGACGGCTACGAGCAGTACGTC. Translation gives CASSRDGYEQYV.

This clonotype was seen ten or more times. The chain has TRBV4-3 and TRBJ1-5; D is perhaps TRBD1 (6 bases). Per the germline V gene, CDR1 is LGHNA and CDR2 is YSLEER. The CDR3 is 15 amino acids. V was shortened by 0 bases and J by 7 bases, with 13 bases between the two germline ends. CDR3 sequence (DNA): TGCGCCAGCAGCCAAGACACAGGGTTTGGGCAGCCCCAGCATTTT. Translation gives CASSQDTGFGQPQHF.

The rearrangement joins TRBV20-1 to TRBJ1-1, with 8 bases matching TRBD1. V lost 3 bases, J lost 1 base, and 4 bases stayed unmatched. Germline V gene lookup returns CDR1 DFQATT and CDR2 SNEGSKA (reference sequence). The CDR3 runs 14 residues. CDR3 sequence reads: CSARGTGGNTEAFF. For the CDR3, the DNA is TGCAGTGCTAGGGGGACAGGCGGGAACACTGAAGCTTTCTTT.

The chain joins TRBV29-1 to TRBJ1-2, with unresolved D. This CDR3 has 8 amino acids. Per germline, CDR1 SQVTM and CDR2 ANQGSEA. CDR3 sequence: CKVEGYTF. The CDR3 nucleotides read TGCAAAGTCGAAGGCTACACCTTC.

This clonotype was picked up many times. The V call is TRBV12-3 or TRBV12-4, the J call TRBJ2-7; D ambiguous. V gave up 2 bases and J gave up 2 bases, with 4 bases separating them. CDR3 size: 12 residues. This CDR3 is CASSLNAYEQYF. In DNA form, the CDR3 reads TGTGCCAGCAGTTTAAATGCCTACGAGCAGTACTTC.

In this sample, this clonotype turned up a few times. In DNA form, the CDR3 reads TGCGCCAGCAGCTTCGGGTCAAGACACCTGAGCTCCTACAATGAGCAGTTCTTC. It encodes CASSFGSRHLSSYNEQFF. V gene TRBV5-1 combines with J gene TRBJ2-1, with unresolved D. The germline V and J ends were trimmed by 2 bases and 0 bases, with 18 bases remaining between them. The CDR3 has 18 amino acids. The germline gives CDR1 SGHRS, CDR2 YFSETQ.

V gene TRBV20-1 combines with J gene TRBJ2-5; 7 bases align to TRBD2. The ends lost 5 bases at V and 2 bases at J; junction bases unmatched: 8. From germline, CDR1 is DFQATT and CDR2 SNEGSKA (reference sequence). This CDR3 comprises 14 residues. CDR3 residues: CSAPWEGPQETQYF. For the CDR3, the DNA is TGCAGTGCTCCGTGGGAGGGGCCGCAAGAGACCCAGTACTTC.

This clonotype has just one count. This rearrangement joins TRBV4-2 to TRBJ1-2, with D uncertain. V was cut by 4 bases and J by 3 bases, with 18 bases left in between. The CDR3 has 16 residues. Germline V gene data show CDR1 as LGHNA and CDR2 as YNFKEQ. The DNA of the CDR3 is TGTGCCAGCAGCCCCGGGGTGGGCTTCGTGGACTATGGCTACACCTTC. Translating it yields CASSPGVGFVDYGYTF.

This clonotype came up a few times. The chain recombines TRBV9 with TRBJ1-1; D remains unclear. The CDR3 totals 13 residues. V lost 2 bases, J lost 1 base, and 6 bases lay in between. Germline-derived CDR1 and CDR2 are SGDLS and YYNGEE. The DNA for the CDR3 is TGTGCCAGCAGCGTCGGAGCGAACACTGAAGCTTTCTTT. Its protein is CASSVGANTEAFF.

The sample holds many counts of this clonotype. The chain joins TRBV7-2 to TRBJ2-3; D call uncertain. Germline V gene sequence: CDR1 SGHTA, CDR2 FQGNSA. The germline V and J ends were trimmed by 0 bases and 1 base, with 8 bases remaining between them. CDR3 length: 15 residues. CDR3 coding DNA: TGTGCCAGCAGCTTAGCCAGGCAAGGCACAGATACGCAGTATTTT. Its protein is CASSLARQGTDTQYF.

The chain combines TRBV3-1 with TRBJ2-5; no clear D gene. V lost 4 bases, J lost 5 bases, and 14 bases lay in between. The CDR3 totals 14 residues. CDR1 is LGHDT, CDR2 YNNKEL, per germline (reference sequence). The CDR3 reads CASSLKAVGETQYF. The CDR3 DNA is TGTGCCAGCAGCCTAAAGGCCGTTGGGGAGACCCAGTACTTC.

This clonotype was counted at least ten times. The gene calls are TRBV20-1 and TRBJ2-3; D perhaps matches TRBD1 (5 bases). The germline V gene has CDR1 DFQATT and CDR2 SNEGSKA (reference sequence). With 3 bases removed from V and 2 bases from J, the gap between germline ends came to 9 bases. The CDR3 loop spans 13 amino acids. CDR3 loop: CSARARATDTQYF. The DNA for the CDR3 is TGCAGTGCTAGGGCCAGGGCCACAGATACGCAGTATTTT.

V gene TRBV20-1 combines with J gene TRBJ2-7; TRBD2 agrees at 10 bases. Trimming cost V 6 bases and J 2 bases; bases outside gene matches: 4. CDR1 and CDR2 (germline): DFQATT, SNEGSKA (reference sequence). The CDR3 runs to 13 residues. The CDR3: CSALLAGTYEQYV. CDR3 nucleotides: TGCAGTGCGTTACTAGCGGGGACCTACGAGCAGTACGTC.

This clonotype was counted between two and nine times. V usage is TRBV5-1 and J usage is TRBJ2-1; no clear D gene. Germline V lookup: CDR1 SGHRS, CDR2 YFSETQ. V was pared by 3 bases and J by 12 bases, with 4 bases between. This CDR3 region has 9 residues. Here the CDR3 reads CASSWTQFF. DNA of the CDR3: TGCGCCAGCAGCTGGACGCAGTTCTTC.

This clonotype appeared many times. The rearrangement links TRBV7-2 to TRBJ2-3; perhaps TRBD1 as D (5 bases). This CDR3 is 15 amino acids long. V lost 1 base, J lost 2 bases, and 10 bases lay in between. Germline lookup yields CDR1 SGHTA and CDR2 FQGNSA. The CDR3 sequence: CASSLDRLFTDTQYF. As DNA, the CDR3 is TGTGCCAGCAGCTTAGACAGGCTTTTCACAGATACGCAGTATTTT.

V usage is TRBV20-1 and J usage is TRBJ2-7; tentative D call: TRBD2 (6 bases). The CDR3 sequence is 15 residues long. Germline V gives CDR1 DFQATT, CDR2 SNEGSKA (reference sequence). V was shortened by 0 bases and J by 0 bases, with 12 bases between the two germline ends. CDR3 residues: CSARDLSGDSYEQYF. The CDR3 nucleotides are TGCAGTGCTAGAGATCTTTCGGGGGACTCCTACGAGCAGTACTTC.

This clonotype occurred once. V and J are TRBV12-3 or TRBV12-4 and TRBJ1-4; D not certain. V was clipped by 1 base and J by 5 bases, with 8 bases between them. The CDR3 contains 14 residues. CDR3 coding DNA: TGTGCCAGCAGTTTAGTTATGAGAAATGAAAAACTGTTTTTT. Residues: CASSLVMRNEKLFF.

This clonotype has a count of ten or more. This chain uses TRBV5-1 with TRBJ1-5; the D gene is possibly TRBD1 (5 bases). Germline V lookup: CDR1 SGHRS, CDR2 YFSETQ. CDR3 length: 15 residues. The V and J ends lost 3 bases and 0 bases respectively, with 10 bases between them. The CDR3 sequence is CASSWTGASNQPQHF. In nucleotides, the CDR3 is TGCGCCAGCAGCTGGACCGGGGCTAGCAATCAGCCCCAGCATTTT.